This TCR beta chain emerged from a study of CD4 T cells in relation to SARS-CoV-2 and coronaviruses. Study at large: ViraFEST: approximately 10-day antigen culture of PBMCs, then TCR beta CDR3 sequencing. General observations from the study: SARS-CoV-2-driven expansion was significantly weaker in crossreactive than monoreactive clones.

Clones were read by immunoSEQ multiplex PCR, and TCRdb kept only the in-frame ones, dropping some. The table has approximately 20,000 clones, 77% seen once. Germline CDR1 reads MGHRA; CDR2 reads YSYEKL. The CDR3 spans 17 residues. The V end lost 2 bases, the J end lost 4 bases, and 15 bases lay between the germline ends. Unexposed donor CD4+ T cells date from about 2011-2018, before the COVID-19 pandemic. The cells were cultured for approximately ten days before CD4+ T cells were isolated. Testing used SARS-CoV-2 S/N and four cold-coronavirus spikes on unexposed-donor CD4+ T cells, cells permitting. Points on this clone: No antigen is known for it.

The chain employs TRBV4-1 and TRBJ1-6, with D possibly matching TRBD1 (6 bases). Sequenced material: CD4+ T cells from PBMCs, cultured in vitro. The TCR comes from a human donor in good health. CDR3 protein: CASSQLLGGLYNSPLHF. The DNA of the CDR3 is TGCGCCAGCAGCCAACTCCTGGGGGGGCTTTATAATTCACCCCTCCACTTT.